This T cell receptor beta chain was obtained from a study of CD8+ T cells in alopecia areata. Reverse transcribed after extraction, RNA yielded cDNA as the sequencing template. Produced via immunoSEQ multiplex PCR; TCRdb's table is partial and in-frame only. The repertoire has about 140,000 clones, about 86% of them found once; the top ten carry under 15%. The V end lost 2 bases, the J end lost 9 bases, and 19 bases lay between the germline ends. CDR1 is SGHRS, CDR2 YFSETQ, per germline. The CDR3 sequence is 15 residues long. Comments on this clone: The antigen remains unidentified.

Specified treatment: oral pan-JAK inhibitor, 5-10 mg twice daily. Study conclusions and caveats: Significant decreases in scalp clonality and expanded CD8+ clones followed tofacitinib treatment.

V and J are TRBV5-1 and TRBJ2-3, with D unclear. The origin of this receptor is a human donor with alopecia areata. Material: CD8+ T cells sorted from blood, obtained at week 4, from a patient treated with tofacitinib. CDR3 in amino acids: CASSFTPTSSETQYF. The CDR3 DNA reads as TGCGCCAGCAGCTTCACCCCAACGTCGTCGGAGACGCAGTATTTT.